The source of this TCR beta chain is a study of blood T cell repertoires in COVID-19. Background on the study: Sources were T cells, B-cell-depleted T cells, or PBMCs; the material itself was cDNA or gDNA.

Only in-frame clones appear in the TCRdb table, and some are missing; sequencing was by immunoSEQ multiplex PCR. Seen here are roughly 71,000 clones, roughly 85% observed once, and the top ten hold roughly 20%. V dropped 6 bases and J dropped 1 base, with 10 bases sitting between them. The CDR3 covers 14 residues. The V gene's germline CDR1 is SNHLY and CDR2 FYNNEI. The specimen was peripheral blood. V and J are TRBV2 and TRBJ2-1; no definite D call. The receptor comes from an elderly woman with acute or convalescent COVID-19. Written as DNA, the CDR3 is TGTGCCAGCAGGTCGCAGTCATCCTACAATGAGCAGTTCTTC. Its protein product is CASRSQSSYNEQFF.